This TCR beta chain was recorded in a study of cytomegalovirus exposure and HLA in healthy donors. Deletions cut 5 bases from V and 2 bases from J, with 17 bases between. This CDR3 has 16 amino acids. Germline CDR1 reads SGHRS; CDR2 reads YFSETQ. Study observations and caveats: In the approximately 120 validation repertoires, a later analysis found that first-cohort TCR clusters tended to co-occur. Cytomegalovirus-associated TCR beta chains were listed, numbering roughly 150. There were a few CMV-associated chains whose specificity for CMV antigens was confirmed in vitro. Across donors, most TCRs were seen rarely, yet some public ones were widespread.

On this clone itself: Its matching antigen is unknown.

The repertoire was sequenced with immunoSEQ multiplex PCR; TCRdb's copy has only in-frame clones and lacks some. The data contain 150,000 to 200,000 clones, 80% to 85% of them singletons. The source is a woman in her twenties or thirties in good health and CMV-seronegative. The chain links TRBV5-1 to TRBJ1-3, with D perhaps TRBD1 (6 bases). Source material: PBMCs. The CDR3 here is CASSSTQGLTGNTIYF. As DNA, the CDR3 is TGCGCCAGCAGTTCGACCCAGGGGCTCACTGGAAACACCATATATTTT.